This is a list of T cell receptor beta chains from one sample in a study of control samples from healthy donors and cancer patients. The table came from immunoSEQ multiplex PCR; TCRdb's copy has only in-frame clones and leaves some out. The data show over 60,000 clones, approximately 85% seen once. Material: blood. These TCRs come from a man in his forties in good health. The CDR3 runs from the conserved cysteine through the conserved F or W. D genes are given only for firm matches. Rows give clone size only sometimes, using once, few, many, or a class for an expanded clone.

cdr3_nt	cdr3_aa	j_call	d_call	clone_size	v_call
TGTGCCAGCAGCCAATTGTTTGTCGGCGAGCAGTACTTC	CASSQLFVGEQYF	TRBJ2-7	-	-	TRBV14
TGTGCCAGCTCCCTTACTGACTTAGCGGGACTTTACGAGCAGTACTTC	CASSLTDLAGLYEQYF	TRBJ2-7	TRBD2	-	TRBV18
TGTGCCAGCAGCTATATGGCCTCCTATAATTCACCCCTCCACTTT	CASSYMASYNSPLHF	TRBJ1-6	-	-	TRBV9
TGCGCCAGCAGCCAAAGGGCTAGCGGGAGTTCCTACGAGCAGTACTTC	CASSQRASGSSYEQYF	TRBJ2-7	TRBD2	-	TRBV4-3
TGTGCCAGCAGCTTGTGGGGTTACGGCGAGCAGTACTTC	CASSLWGYGEQYF	TRBJ2-7	-	-	TRBV5-6
TGTGCCAGCAGCTTCCTCGGGACTAGCGGCACAGATACGCAGTATTTT	CASSFLGTSGTDTQYF	TRBJ2-3	TRBD2	-	TRBV7-3
TGTGCCATCAGTCAGGGGGGGGGAACTCAGCCCCAGCATTTT	CAISQGGGTQPQHF	TRBJ1-5	TRBD1	-	TRBV10-3
TGTGCCAGCAGCCCCGGGCCAAATTACAATGAGCAGTTCTTC	CASSPGPNYNEQFF	TRBJ2-1	-	-	TRBV5-6
TGTGCCAGTACCTCCTGGGGGTCTGGAAACACCATATATTTT	CASTSWGSGNTIYF	TRBJ1-3	-	-	TRBV19
TGTGCCAGCAGTGAGTCGCAACTGTTTTTT	CASSESQLFF	TRBJ1-4	-	-	TRBV2
TGTGCCAGTAGTCACCTTCCGGGACAGTTAGTTTCACCCCTCCACTTT	CASSHLPGQLVSPLHF	TRBJ1-6	TRBD1	-	TRBV19
TGTGCCAGTACTTGGACAGGGAGTCCTTCACCCCTCCACTTT	CASTWTGSPSPLHF	TRBJ1-6	TRBD1	-	TRBV19
TGTGCCAGCACCGACACAGATACGCAGTATTTT	CASTDTDTQYF	TRBJ2-3	-	-	TRBV28
TGCAGCGTTGAGCAGACAGCAAGGGAAAAACTGTTTTTT	CSVEQTAREKLFF	TRBJ1-4	-	-	TRBV29-1
TGTGCCAGCAGCTTAGACGGGGCGCATAATTCACCCCTCCACTTT	CASSLDGAHNSPLHF	TRBJ1-6	-	-	TRBV7-2
TGTGCCAGCAGTCCCAGGGGCACTGAAGCTTTCTTT	CASSPRGTEAFF	TRBJ1-1	-	-	TRBV28
TGTGCCAGCAGCCCCCTTATGGGAAGGAACACTGAAGCTTTCTTT	CASSPLMGRNTEAFF	TRBJ1-1	-	few	TRBV4-2
TGTGCCAGCAACGCCCGGGGTGCAGCACCCCAGGTAGATACGCAGTATTTT	CASNARGAAPQVDTQYF	TRBJ2-3	-	-	TRBV9
TGTGCCAGCTCACCTCTAGCGGATACGCAGTATTTT	CASSPLADTQYF	TRBJ2-3	-	-	TRBV18
TGTGCCAGCCGGGACTCTGGAGACAATCAGCCCCAGCATTTT	CASRDSGDNQPQHF	TRBJ1-5	-	-	TRBV6-5
TGTGCCAGCAGCTTGGGGCTTAACTCTGGAAACACCATATATTTT	CASSLGLNSGNTIYF	TRBJ1-3	-	-	TRBV5-6
TGTGCCAGCAGCTTAGTTAAGGCAGGGGGCTCGGGAACTGAAGCTTTCTTT	CASSLVKAGGSGTEAFF	TRBJ1-1	TRBD1	-	TRBV7-2
TGTGCCAGCAGTGGCGGGACAGGGGGCTCGAGTGAGCAGTTCTTC	CASSGGTGGSSEQFF	TRBJ2-1	TRBD1	-	TRBV6-4
TGTGCCAGCAGGGAAACGGGGGCCACTGAAGCTTTCTTT	CASRETGATEAFF	TRBJ1-1	-	-	TRBV7-9
TGTGCCAGCAGTGGGGAGGACAGGGTGTCCTATAATTCACCCCTCCACTTT	CASSGEDRVSYNSPLHF	TRBJ1-6	TRBD1	-	TRBV2
TGTGCCAGTGGGGGGGGCCGCGAGCAGTACTTC	CASGGGREQYF	TRBJ2-7	-	-	TRBV19
TGTGCCAGCAGCCCACAGACAGGGGCTGGAAACACCATATATTTT	CASSPQTGAGNTIYF	TRBJ1-3	TRBD1	-	TRBV7-2
TGCAGTGCCGAGGAGGACACTGAAGCTTTCTTT	CSAEEDTEAFF	TRBJ1-1	-	-	TRBV20-1
TGTGCCAGCAGCGTTCAGGGCGGCAATCAGCCCCAGCATTTT	CASSVQGGNQPQHF	TRBJ1-5	-	-	TRBV6-5
TGTGCCAGCAGCCCATCGCTGGACCTTTACGAGCAGTACTTC	CASSPSLDLYEQYF	TRBJ2-7	-	-	TRBV11-2
TGCGCCAGCAGACCGCGGCAAACCTCTAGCACAGATACGCAGTATTTT	CASRPRQTSSTDTQYF	TRBJ2-3	-	-	TRBV4-1
TGTGCCAGTAGACGACTAGCGGGTCTCCAAGAGACCCAGTACTTC	CASRRLAGLQETQYF	TRBJ2-5	TRBD2	-	TRBV19
TGTGCCAGCTCAGAGACTAGCGGGAGGGGGTCCAGGAATGAGCAGTTCTTC	CASSETSGRGSRNEQFF	TRBJ2-1	TRBD2	-	TRBV18